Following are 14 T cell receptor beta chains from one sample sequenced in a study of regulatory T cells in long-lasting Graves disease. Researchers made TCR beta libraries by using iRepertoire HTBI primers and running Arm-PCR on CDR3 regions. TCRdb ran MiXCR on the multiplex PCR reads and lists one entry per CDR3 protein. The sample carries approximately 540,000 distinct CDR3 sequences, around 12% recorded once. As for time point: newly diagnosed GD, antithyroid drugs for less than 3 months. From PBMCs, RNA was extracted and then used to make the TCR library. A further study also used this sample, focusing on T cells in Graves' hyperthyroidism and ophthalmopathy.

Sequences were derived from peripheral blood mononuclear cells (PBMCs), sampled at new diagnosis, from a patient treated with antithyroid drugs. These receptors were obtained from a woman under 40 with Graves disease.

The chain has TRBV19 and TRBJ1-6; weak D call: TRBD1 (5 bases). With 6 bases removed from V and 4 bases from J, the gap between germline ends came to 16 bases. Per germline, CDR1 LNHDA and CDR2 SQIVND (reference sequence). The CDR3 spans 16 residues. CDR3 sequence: CASSPGRTGYNSPLHF. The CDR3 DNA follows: TGTGCCAGTAGCCCGGGACGGACCGGGTATAATTCACCCCTCCACTTT.

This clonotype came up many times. The CDR3 sequence: CSADPSGYSSYEQYF. The CDR3 nucleotides read TGCAGTGCCGACCCTAGCGGTTATAGCTCCTACGAGCAGTACTTC. The V gene is TRBV20-1, the J gene TRBJ2-7; 7 nucleotides align to TRBD2. The V gene's germline CDR1 is DFQATT and CDR2 SNEGSKA (reference sequence). This CDR3 comprises 15 residues. The J segment lost 0 bases and the V segment lost 6 bases, leaving 11 bases of the junction unmatched.

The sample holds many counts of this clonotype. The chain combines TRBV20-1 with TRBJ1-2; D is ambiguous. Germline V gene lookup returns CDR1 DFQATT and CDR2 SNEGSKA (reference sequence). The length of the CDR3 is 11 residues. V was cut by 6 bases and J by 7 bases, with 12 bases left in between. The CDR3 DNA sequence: TGCAGTGCCTCAGTAGAAGGTGGCTACACCTTC. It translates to CSASVEGGYTF.

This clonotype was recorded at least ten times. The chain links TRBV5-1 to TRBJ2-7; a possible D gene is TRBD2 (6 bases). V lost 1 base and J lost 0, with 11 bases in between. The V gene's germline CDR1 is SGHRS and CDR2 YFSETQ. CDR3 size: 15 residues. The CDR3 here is CASSLFGGSSYEQYF. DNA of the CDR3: TGCGCCAGCAGCTTGTTTGGGGGGAGCTCCTACGAGCAGTACTTC.

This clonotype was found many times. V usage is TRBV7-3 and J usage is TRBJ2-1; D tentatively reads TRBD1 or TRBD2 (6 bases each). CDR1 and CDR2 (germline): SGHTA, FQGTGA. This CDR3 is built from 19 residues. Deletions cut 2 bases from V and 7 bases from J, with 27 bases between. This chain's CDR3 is CASSLRAQGIWGAGNEQFF. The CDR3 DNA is TGTGCCAGCAGCTTACGGGCGCAAGGGATCTGGGGGGCGGGGAATGAGCAGTTCTTC.

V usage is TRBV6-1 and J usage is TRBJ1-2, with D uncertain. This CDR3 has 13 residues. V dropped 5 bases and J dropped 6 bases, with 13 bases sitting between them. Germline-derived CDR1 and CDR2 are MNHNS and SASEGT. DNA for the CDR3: TGTGCCAGCAGTAATCGGATCAAAAATGGCTACACCTTC. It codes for CASSNRIKNGYTF.

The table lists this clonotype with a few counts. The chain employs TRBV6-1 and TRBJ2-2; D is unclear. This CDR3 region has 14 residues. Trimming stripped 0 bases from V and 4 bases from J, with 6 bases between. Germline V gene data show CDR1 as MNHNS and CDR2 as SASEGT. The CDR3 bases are TGTGCCAGCAGTGAAGCCTTCGTCACCGGGGAGCTGTTTTTT. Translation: CASSEAFVTGELFF.

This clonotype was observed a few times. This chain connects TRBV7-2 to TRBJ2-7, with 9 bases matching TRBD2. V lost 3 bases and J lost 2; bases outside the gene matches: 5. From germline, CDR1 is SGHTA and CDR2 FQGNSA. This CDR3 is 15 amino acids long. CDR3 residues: CASSFAGGTPYEQYF. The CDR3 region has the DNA TGTGCCAGCAGCTTCGCGGGAGGGACCCCCTACGAGCAGTACTTC.

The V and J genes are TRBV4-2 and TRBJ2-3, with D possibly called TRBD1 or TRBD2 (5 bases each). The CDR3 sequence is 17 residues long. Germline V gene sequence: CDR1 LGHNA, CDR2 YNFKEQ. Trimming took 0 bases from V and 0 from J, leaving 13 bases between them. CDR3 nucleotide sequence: TGTGCCAGCAGCCAAGATGGTGGGGGAACCAGCACAGATACGCAGTATTTT. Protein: CASSQDGGGTSTDTQYF.

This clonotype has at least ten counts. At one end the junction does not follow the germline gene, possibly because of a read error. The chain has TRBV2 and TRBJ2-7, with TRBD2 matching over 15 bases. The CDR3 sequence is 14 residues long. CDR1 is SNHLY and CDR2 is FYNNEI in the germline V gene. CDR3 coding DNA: TGTGCCAGCAGTCTATGGACTAGCGGGAGGGCCCTCGACTTC. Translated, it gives CASSLWTSGRALDF.

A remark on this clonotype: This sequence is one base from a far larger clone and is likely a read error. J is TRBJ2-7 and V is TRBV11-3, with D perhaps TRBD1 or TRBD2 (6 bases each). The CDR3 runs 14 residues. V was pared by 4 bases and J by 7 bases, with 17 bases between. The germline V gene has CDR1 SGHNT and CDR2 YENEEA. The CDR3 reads CASSWRSGGNEQYF. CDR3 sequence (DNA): TGTGCCAGCAGCTGGCGCTCCGGGGGCAATGAGCAGTACTTC.

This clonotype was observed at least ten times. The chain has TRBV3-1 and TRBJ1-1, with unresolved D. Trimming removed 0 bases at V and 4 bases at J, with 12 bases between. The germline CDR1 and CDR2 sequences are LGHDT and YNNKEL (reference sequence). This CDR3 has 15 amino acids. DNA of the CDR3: TGTGCCAGCAGCCAAGATTGGCAGGTAACCACTGAAGCTTTCTTT. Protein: CASSQDWQVTTEAFF.

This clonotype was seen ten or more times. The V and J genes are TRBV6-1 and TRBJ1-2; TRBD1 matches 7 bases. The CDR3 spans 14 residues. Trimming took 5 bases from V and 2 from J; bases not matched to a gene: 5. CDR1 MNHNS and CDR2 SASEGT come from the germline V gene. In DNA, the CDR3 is TGTGCCAGCAGTAAATTACAGGGGAACTATGGCTACACCTTC. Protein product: CASSKLQGNYGYTF.

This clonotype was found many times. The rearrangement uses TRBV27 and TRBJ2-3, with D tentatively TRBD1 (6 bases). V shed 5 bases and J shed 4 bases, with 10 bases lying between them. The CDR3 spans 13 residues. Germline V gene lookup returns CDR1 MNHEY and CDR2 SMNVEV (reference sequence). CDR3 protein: CASSHYRADTQYF. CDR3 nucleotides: TGTGCCAGCAGTCATTACAGGGCAGATACGCAGTATTTT.